The next 6 T cell receptor beta chains were all read from a single sample in a study of CD8 T cells in ankylosing spondylitis. Points from the study as a whole: Seemingly characteristic of ankylosing spondylitis blood was a TCR beta motif consisting of 7 or 8 highly homologous variants.

TCRdb reprocessed the 5' RACE reads via MiXCR and lists one record per CDR3 protein. The sample consists of around 770,000 distinct CDR3 sequences, approximately 12% of them appearing once. Their cognate antigens are unknown. The sequenced sample was blood, either unsorted or a sorted T cell fraction (not recorded which). All receptors come from a male donor with ankylosing spondylitis.

V and J are TRBV7-2 and TRBJ2-7; 13 nucleotides match TRBD2. This CDR3 comprises 15 residues. Unmatched junction bases numbered 4, after V lost 4 bases and J lost 4 bases. CDR1 and CDR2 (germline): SGHTA, FQGNSA. The CDR3 loop reads CASSSPTSGRYEQYF. CDR3 coding DNA: TGTGCCAGCAGCTCCCCGACTAGCGGGAGGTACGAGCAGTACTTC.

This rearrangement joins TRBV7-8 to TRBJ2-7, with D perhaps TRBD1 (6 bases). Germline lookup yields CDR1 SGHVS and CDR2 FQNEAQ. This CDR3 comprises 14 residues. V lost 4 bases and J lost 0, with 10 bases in between. CDR3 region: CASSSWTVSYEQYF. The DNA of the CDR3 is TGTGCCAGCAGCTCCTGGACAGTCTCCTACGAGCAGTACTTC.

This clonotype was recorded at least ten times. The genes are TRBV20-1 and TRBJ1-1, with D hard to call. CDR1 and CDR2 from the germline V gene are DFQATT and SNEGSKA (reference sequence). The V end was cut by 2 bases, the J end by 1 base, with 8 bases between. This CDR3 comprises 13 residues. The CDR3 DNA is TGCAGTGCTAGACCCGCACCGAACACTGAAGCTTTCTTT. Translated: CSARPAPNTEAFF.

For this clonotype: A much larger clonotype is one base distant, so this may be a read error. The chain recombines TRBV7-6 with TRBJ2-5; TRBD2 agrees at 15 bases. From germline, CDR1 is SGHVS and CDR2 FNYEAQ. The CDR3 consists of 17 residues. CDR3 loop: CASRLGLAGGYQETQYF. CDR3 DNA sequence: TGTGCCAGCAGATTAGGACTAGCGGGAGGGTACCAAGAGACCCAGTACTTC.

The chain links TRBV3-1 to TRBJ1-2; TRBD1 matches 7 bases. The germline CDR1 and CDR2 sequences are LGHDT and YNNKEL (reference sequence). CDR3 length: 14 amino acids. V shed 3 bases and J 7 bases; nucleotides not matched to a gene: 8. In DNA, the CDR3 is TGTGCCAGCAGCCAGAGGGGAGGGGGCCGTGGCTACACCTTC. Protein product: CASSQRGGGRGYTF. The full variable domain, with the rest looked up from reference TRBV3-1 and TRBJ1-2, is DTAVSQTPKYLVTQMGNDKSIKCEQNLGHDTMYWYKQDSKKFLKIMFSYNNKELIINETVPNRFSPKSPDKAHLNLHINSLELGDSAVYFCASSQRGGGRGYTFGSGTRLTVV.

This clonotype was counted only a few times. The CDR3 DNA is TGTGCCAGCAGTTACGCCCCTTTGAACACTGAAGCTTTCTTT. Translating it yields CASSYAPLNTEAFF. The chain recombines TRBV12-3 or TRBV12-4 with TRBJ1-1; D gene unclear. The CDR3 spans 14 residues. With 4 bases removed from V and 0 bases from J, the gap between germline ends came to 9 bases.